Included here is one T cell receptor (beta chain) sequence, with context. This entry is derived from a study of TIL therapy for anti-PD-1-resistant metastatic lung cancer. Background on the study: Most patients had lung adenocarcinoma; several tumors were EGFR-mutant, two ALK-rearranged; half smoked currently or formerly.

This was the immunoSEQ v3 assay. Profiling relied on immunoSEQ multiplex PCR, and the TCRdb table lists in-frame clones only, not all of them. The sample holds some 60,000 clones, under 75% seen once. This CDR3 comprises 15 residues. V shed 2 bases, J shed 6 bases, and the junction held 5 bases outside the gene matches. The V gene's germline CDR1 is SGHRS and CDR2 YFSETQ. Time point reported: pre-treatment sample, taken before nivolumab and TIL therapy. Sequenced here: blood, sampled at baseline. This TCR was sampled from a person aged 25-79 years with non-small cell lung cancer. The rearrangement joins TRBV5-1 to TRBJ2-2, with 9 nucleotides matching TRBD1. The DNA of the CDR3 is TGCGCCAGCAGCTTAAGGACAGGGGACGCCGGGGAGCTGTTTTTT. Encoded protein: CASSLRTGDAGELFF.